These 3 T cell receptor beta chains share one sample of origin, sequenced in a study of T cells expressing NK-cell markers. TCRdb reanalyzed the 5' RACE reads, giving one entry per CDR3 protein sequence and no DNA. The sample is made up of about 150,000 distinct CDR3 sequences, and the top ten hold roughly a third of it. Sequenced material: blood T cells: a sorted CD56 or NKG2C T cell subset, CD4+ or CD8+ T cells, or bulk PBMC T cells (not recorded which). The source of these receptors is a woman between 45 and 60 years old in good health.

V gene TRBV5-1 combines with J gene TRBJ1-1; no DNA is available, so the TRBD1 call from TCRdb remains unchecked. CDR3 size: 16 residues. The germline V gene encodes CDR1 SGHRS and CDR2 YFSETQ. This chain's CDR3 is CASSYRTGGMNTEAFF.

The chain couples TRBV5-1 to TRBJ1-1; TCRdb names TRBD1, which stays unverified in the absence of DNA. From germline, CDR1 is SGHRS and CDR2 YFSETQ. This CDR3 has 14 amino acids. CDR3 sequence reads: CASSPGTGSYEAFF.

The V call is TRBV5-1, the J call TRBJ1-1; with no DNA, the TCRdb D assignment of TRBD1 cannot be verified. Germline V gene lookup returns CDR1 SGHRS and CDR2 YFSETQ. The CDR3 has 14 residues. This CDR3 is CASRPGQGALYAFF.